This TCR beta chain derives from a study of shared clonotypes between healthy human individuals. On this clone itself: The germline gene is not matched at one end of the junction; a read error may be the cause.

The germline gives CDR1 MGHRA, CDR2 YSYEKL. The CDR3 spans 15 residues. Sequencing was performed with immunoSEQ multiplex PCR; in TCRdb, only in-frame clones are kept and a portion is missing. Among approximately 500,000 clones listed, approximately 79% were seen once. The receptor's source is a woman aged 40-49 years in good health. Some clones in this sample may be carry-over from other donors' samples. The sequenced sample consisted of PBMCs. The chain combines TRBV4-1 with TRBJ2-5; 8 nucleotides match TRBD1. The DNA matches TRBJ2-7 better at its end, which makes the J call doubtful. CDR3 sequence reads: CASSKEGTGLDEQYF. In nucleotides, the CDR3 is TGCGCCAGCAGCAAAGAAGGGACAGGTCTCGACGAGCAGTACTTC.